Each of the 28 T cell receptor beta chains below was sequenced from the same sample in a study of blood T cell repertoires in COVID-19. Using immunoSEQ multiplex PCR, the repertoire was profiled, and TCRdb retains in-frame clones only, with some absent. The table shows tens of thousands of clones, with roughly 88% occurring only once. The sequencing sample was made of peripheral blood. Source of these receptors: an older woman with acute or convalescent COVID-19.

The gene calls are TRBV10-3 and TRBJ1-1, with D perhaps TRBD1 (5 bases). Germline CDR1 and CDR2: ENHRY and SYGVKD. The CDR3 is made up of 11 amino acids. V lost 9 bases to trimming and J lost 5 bases, with 10 bases between them. The CDR3, as DNA: TGTGCCATTCACCAGGGTACTGAAGCTTTCTTT. Protein product: CAIHQGTEAFF.

This chain connects TRBV4-1 to TRBJ2-3; 7 bases line up with TRBD1. Per the germline V gene, CDR1 is MGHRA and CDR2 is YSYEKL. The CDR3 is made up of 16 amino acids. V was clipped by 6 bases and J by 2 bases; unmatched bases: 11. The CDR3 spells CASSSLTGSTTDTQYF. The CDR3 bases are TGCGCCAGCAGTTCCTTGACAGGGAGCACCACAGATACGCAGTATTTT.

The genes are TRBV4-1 and TRBJ1-2; possible D gene TRBD1, 6 bases. The CDR3 contains 17 residues. Germline values: CDR1 MGHRA, CDR2 YSYEKL. Trimming removed 0 bases at V and 2 bases at J, with 16 bases between. The CDR3 loop reads CASSQDPTGQWNYGYTF. CDR3 coding DNA: TGCGCCAGCAGCCAAGATCCGACAGGTCAATGGAACTATGGCTACACCTTC.

This chain connects TRBV29-1 to TRBJ1-2; D gene unclear. Germline values: CDR1 SQVTM, CDR2 ANQGSEA. This CDR3 spans 12 amino acids. V was pared by 6 bases and J by 5 bases, with 13 bases between. CDR3 protein: CSVERRGYGYTF. In DNA, the CDR3 is TGCAGCGTCGAACGACGGGGTTATGGCTACACCTTC.

The gene calls are TRBV21-1 and TRBJ1-2; the table gives TRBD1 as D, unverified against the DNA. TRBV21-1 is a pseudogene. This CDR3 has 14 residues. The chain's CDR3 is CARTGSNYSYGYTF. The CDR3 region has the DNA TGTGCCAGGACAGGATCCAATTATAGCTATGGCTACACCTTC.

This clone was seen only once. The rearrangement joins TRBV11-3 to TRBJ1-4; no definite D call. Trimming removed 1 base from V and 3 bases from J, with 6 bases in between. Germline CDR1 SGHNT, CDR2 YENEEA. This CDR3 region has 14 residues. CDR3 in amino acids: CASSLGPPNEKLFF. For the CDR3, the DNA is TGTGCCAGCAGCTTAGGGCCACCTAATGAAAAACTGTTTTTT. Full variable domain (rest looked up from reference TRBV11-3 and TRBJ1-4): EAGVVQSPRYKIIEKKQPVAFWCNPISGHNTLYWYLQNLGQGPELLIRYENEEAVDDSQLPKDRFSAERLKGVDSTLKIQPAELGDSAVYLCASSLGPPNEKLFFGSGTQLSVL.

V and J are TRBV11-2 and TRBJ2-1; TRBD2 is a possible D gene (6 bases). This CDR3 is built from 16 residues. Germline V gene lookup returns CDR1 SGHAT and CDR2 FQNNGV. Trimming stripped 7 bases from V and 7 bases from J, with 23 bases between. The CDR3 DNA sequence: TGTGCCAGCACCCTGGGGGAGGTAAGAACGCGGAATGAGCAGTTCTTC. It encodes CASTLGEVRTRNEQFF.

The chain joins TRBV25-1 to TRBJ1-1; unclear D gene. With 4 bases removed from V and 0 bases from J, the gap between germline ends came to 6 bases. Germline V gene data show CDR1 as MGHDK and CDR2 as SYGVNS. The CDR3 covers 13 residues. In DNA, the CDR3 is TGTGCCAGCAGTGCGACATTGAACACTGAAGCTTTCTTT. Translation gives CASSATLNTEAFF.

The genes are TRBV11-2 and TRBJ2-7; a possible D gene is TRBD2 (5 bases). Germline loops: CDR1 SGHAT, CDR2 FQNNGV. This CDR3 is 14 amino acids long. The germline V and J ends were trimmed by 5 bases and 3 bases, with 14 bases remaining between them. The CDR3, as DNA: TGTGCCAGCAGCCCAACGACCGGAGGCTACGAGCAGTACGTC. This encodes CASSPTTGGYEQYV.

V is TRBV19 and J is TRBJ1-1; TRBD1 matches 10 bases. The CDR3 consists of 13 residues. Unmatched junction bases numbered 2, after V lost 6 bases and J lost 4 bases. Per the germline V gene, CDR1 is LNHDA and CDR2 is SQIVND (reference sequence). The CDR3 DNA reads as TGTGCCAGTAGGGACAGGGGGGCCACTGAAGCTTTCTTT. Translating it yields CASRDRGATEAFF. The whole variable domain, filled in from reference TRBV19 and TRBJ1-1, reads DGGITQSPKYLFRKEGQNVTLSCEQNLNHDAMYWYRQDPGQGLRLIYYSQIVNDFQKGDIAEGYSVSREKKESFPLTVTSAQKNPTAFYLCASRDRGATEAFFGQGTRLTVV.

The chain recombines TRBV7-8 with TRBJ2-5; weak D call: TRBD2 (6 bases). The CDR3 runs 15 residues. V was pared by 3 bases and J by 2 bases, with 13 bases between. Germline-derived CDR1 and CDR2 are SGHVS and FQNEAQ. The CDR3 loop reads CASSFLGTSQETQYF. The CDR3 DNA sequence: TGTGCCAGCAGCTTTTTAGGGACTTCTCAAGAGACCCAGTACTTC.

This clone was observed once. The V call is TRBV29-1, the J call TRBJ2-1, with D tentatively TRBD2 (6 bases). V gave up 6 bases and J gave up 5 bases, with 17 bases separating them. CDR3 length: 14 residues. Per germline, CDR1 SQVTM and CDR2 ANQGSEA. The CDR3 DNA reads TGCAGCGTGAACCGCGGGACGACAAACAATGAGCAGTTCTTC. Protein: CSVNRGTTNNEQFF.

V is TRBV7-5 and J is TRBJ2-7; the table gives TRBD2 as D, unverified against the DNA. TRBV7-5 is assigned pseudogene status. This CDR3 is built from 17 residues. DNA of the CDR3: TGTGCCAGAAGTTCCATCCCCGCGTATCGGAGCTCCTACGAGCAGTACGTC. Its protein is CARSSIPAYRSSYEQYV.

Worth noting for this clone: Other DNA sequences in this sample translate to the same CDR3. This chain joins TRBV6-5 and TRBJ1-2; TRBD1 matches 9 bases. Per the germline V gene, CDR1 is MNHEY and CDR2 is SVGAGI. This CDR3 comprises 14 residues. J was trimmed by 2 bases and V by 6 bases; bases with no gene match: 4. The CDR3 nucleotides read TGTGCCAGCAGGGACAGGGGCGGGAACTATGGCTACACCTTC. It translates to CASRDRGGNYGYTF.

V and J are TRBV7-8 and TRBJ2-5; 7 positions match TRBD1. The CDR3 contains 13 residues. CDR1 is SGHVS, CDR2 FQNEAQ, per germline. With V trimmed by 6 bases and J by 4 bases, 5 bases remained unmatched. The DNA of the CDR3 is TGTGCCAGCAGAGCAGGGGGTTCAGAGACCCAGTACTTC. As protein: CASRAGGSETQYF. Looking up the rest from reference TRBV7-8 and TRBJ2-5 gives the full variable domain: GAGVSQSPRYKVAKRGQDVALRCDPISGHVSLFWYQQALGQGPEFLTYFQNEAQLDKSGLPSDRFFAERPEGSVSTLKIQRTQQEDSAVYLCASRAGGSETQYFGPGTRLLVL.

The CDR3 nucleotides read TGTGCCACCAGTGATCCCGCAGCGGGGAAGTTCTACAATGAGCAGTTCTTC. It encodes CATSDPAAGKFYNEQFF. The genes are TRBV24-1 and TRBJ2-1, with 7 positions matching TRBD2. Germline loops: CDR1 KGHDR, CDR2 SFDVKD. V lost 3 bases to trimming and J lost 3 bases; unmatched junction nucleotides: 10. This CDR3 contains 17 residues.

In DNA form, the CDR3 reads TGCAGTGCTAGACAGAACACTGAAGCTTTCTTT. Its translation: CSARQNTEAFF. The chain uses TRBV20-1 and TRBJ1-1; no definite D call. This CDR3 has 11 amino acids. Germline lookup yields CDR1 DFQATT and CDR2 SNEGSKA (reference sequence). The V end lost 2 bases, the J end lost 1 base, and 2 bases lay between the germline ends.

V and J are TRBV7-2 and TRBJ2-3; 9 bases align to TRBD2. The V gene end was trimmed by 1 base and the J gene end by 4 bases; junction bases not matched to a gene: 6. The CDR3 contains 16 residues. Germline lookup yields CDR1 SGHTA and CDR2 FQGNSA. The DNA for the CDR3 is TGTGCCAGCAGCTTAGTGCTAGCGGGGCGGCCAGATACGCAGTATTTT. It encodes CASSLVLAGRPDTQYF.

This clone has more than one count but fewer than ten. The J gene is TRBJ2-7, the V gene TRBV6-2 or TRBV6-3, with a possible D match to TRBD2 (6 bases). V dropped 2 bases and J dropped 2 bases, with 13 bases sitting between them. Germline V gene sequence: CDR1 MNHEY, CDR2 SVGEGT. The CDR3 is 15 amino acids. CDR3 in amino acids: CASSYNSGLTYEQYV. CDR3 coding DNA: TGTGCCAGCAGTTACAACAGCGGGTTGACCTACGAGCAGTACGTC.

The chain employs TRBV7-9 and TRBJ1-1; 7 bases match TRBD1. Germline CDR1 and CDR2: SEHNR and FQNEAQ (reference sequence). V gave up 1 base and J gave up 0 bases; unmatched junction bases: 2. CDR3 length: 15 residues. The CDR3 is CASSLGDRMNTEAFF. The CDR3 bases are TGTGCCAGCAGCTTAGGGGACAGAATGAACACTGAAGCTTTCTTT.

J is TRBJ2-1 and V is TRBV6-5, with D possibly matching TRBD2 (6 bases). Germline V gene sequence: CDR1 MNHEY, CDR2 SVGAGI. This CDR3 comprises 13 residues. Between the trimmed V and J ends, which lost 6 bases and 9 bases, there was a span of 15 bases. CDR3 bases: TGTGCCAGCAGCCGCACTAGGGAGGCTGAGCAGTTCTTC. Translating gives CASSRTREAEQFF.

The gene calls are TRBV6-1 and TRBJ1-2; D is ambiguous. The V gene's germline CDR1 is MNHNS and CDR2 SASEGT. The germline V and J ends were trimmed by 3 bases and 4 bases, with 6 bases remaining between them. The CDR3 covers 12 residues. The chain's CDR3 is CASSESRYGYTF. In DNA form, the CDR3 reads TGTGCCAGCAGTGAGTCCCGCTATGGCTACACCTTC.

This clone was found once. The V gene is TRBV19, the J gene TRBJ1-6; possible D gene TRBD1, 6 bases. Germline CDR1 is LNHDA and CDR2 is SQIVND (reference sequence). This CDR3 region has 14 residues. The V end lost 4 bases, the J end lost 4 bases, and 8 bases lay between the germline ends. CDR3 sequence (DNA): TGTGCCAGTAGTAGCGGACAGTATAATTCACCCCTCCACTTT. Translated, it gives CASSSGQYNSPLHF.

The chain recombines TRBV19 with TRBJ1-5; tentative D call: TRBD1 (5 bases). In germline, CDR1 is LNHDA, CDR2 SQIVND (reference sequence). The CDR3 loop spans 15 amino acids. V dropped 3 bases and J dropped 2 bases, with 11 bases sitting between them. The CDR3 spells CASSIRRVRNQPQHF. The CDR3 DNA is TGTGCCAGTAGTATTCGCAGGGTTCGCAATCAGCCCCAGCATTTT.

The rearrangement links TRBV28 to TRBJ2-5, with 13 bases fitting TRBD2. CDR3 length: 17 amino acids. CDR1 is MDHEN, CDR2 SYDVKM, per germline. V shed 3 bases and J 1 base; nucleotides not matched to a gene: 5. CDR3 sequence reads: CASSLGLAGRAQETQYF. The CDR3 coding sequence is TGTGCCAGCAGTTTGGGACTAGCGGGGCGAGCCCAAGAGACCCAGTACTTC.

The rearrangement links TRBV11-2 to TRBJ1-2; the D gene is possibly TRBD1 (5 bases). This CDR3 spans 13 amino acids. Germline V CDR1 and CDR2: SGHAT, FQNNGV. V dropped 5 bases and J dropped 4 bases, with 11 bases sitting between them. CDR3 sequence reads: CASSLGGGYGYTF. The CDR3 DNA follows: TGTGCCAGCAGCCTCGGGGGAGGCTATGGCTACACCTTC.

V and J are TRBV7-2 and TRBJ2-3; a possible D gene is TRBD2 (5 bases). In germline, CDR1 is SGHTA, CDR2 FQGNSA. Trimming left V 3 bases short and J 3 bases short, with 10 bases between. The CDR3 totals 14 residues. CDR3 sequence (DNA): TGTGCCAGCAGCTTGGGCGGGCAAACAGATACGCAGTATTTT. Its translation is CASSLGGQTDTQYF. Full variable domain (missing parts from reference TRBV7-2 and TRBJ2-3): GAGVSQSPSNKVTEKGKDVELRCDPISGHTALYWYRQSLGQGLEFLIYFQGNSAPDKSGLPSDRFSAERTGGSVSTLTIQRTQQEDSAVYLCASSLGGQTDTQYFGPGTRLTVL.

The V and J genes are TRBV5-1 and TRBJ2-2; 9 nucleotides line up with TRBD1. From germline, CDR1 is SGHRS and CDR2 YFSETQ. This CDR3 comprises 14 residues. V gave up 7 bases and J gave up 6 bases; unmatched junction bases: 7. Here the CDR3 DNA reads TGCGCCAGCTCCGGGACAGGGCTCCCCGGGGAGCTGTTTTTT. As protein: CASSGTGLPGELFF.